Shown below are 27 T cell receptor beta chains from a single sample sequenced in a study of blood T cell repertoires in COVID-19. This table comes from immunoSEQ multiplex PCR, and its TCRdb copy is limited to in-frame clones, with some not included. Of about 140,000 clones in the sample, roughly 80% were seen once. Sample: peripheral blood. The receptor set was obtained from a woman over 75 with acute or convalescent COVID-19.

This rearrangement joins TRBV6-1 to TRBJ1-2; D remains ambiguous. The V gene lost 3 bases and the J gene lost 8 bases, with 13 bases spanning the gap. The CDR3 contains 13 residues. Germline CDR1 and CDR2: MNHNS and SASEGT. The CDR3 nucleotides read TGTGCCAGCAGTGAGGGCCACGGCTTGGGCTACACCTTC. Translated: CASSEGHGLGYTF.

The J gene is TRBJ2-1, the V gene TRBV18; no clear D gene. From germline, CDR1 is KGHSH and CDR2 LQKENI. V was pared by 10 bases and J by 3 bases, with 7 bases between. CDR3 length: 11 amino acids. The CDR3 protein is CATHYYNEQFF. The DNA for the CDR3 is TGTGCCACCCACTACTACAATGAGCAGTTCTTC.

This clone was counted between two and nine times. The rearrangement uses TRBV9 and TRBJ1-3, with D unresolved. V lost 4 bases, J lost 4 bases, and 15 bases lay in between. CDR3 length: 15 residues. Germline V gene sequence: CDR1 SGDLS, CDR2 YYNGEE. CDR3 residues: CASSPLRFKGNTIYF. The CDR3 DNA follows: TGTGCCAGCAGCCCCCTAAGATTCAAGGGAAACACCATATATTTT.

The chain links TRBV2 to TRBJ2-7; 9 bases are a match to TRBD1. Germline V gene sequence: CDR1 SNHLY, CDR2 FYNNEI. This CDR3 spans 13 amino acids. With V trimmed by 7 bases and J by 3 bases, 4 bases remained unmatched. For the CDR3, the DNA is TGTGCCAGCAAGGCGGGACAGGGCTACGAGCAGTACTTC. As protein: CASKAGQGYEQYF.

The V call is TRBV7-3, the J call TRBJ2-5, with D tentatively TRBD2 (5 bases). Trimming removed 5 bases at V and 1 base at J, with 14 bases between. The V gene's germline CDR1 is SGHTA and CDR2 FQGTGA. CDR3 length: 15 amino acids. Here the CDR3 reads CASSKSRGSQETQYF. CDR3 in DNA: TGTGCCAGCAGCAAATCACGGGGTTCCCAAGAGACCCAGTACTTC.

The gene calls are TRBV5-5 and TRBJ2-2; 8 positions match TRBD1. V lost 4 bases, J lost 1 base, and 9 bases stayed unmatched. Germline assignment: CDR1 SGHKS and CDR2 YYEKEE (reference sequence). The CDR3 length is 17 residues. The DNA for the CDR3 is TGTGCCAGCAGCGATGTAGGACAGGGTATGAACACCGGGGAGCTGTTTTTT. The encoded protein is CASSDVGQGMNTGELFF. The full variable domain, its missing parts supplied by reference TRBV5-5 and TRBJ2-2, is DAGVTQSPTHLIKTRGQQVTLRCSPISGHKSVSWYQQVLGQGPQFIFQYYEKEERGRGNFPDRFSARQFPNYSSELNVNALLLGDSALYLCASSDVGQGMNTGELFFGEGSRLTVL.

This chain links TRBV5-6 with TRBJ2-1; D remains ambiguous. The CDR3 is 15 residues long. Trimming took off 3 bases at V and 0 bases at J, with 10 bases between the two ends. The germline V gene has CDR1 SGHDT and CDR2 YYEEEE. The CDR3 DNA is TGTGCCAGCAGCTCGACTCCCCTCTCCTACAATGAGCAGTTCTTC. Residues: CASSSTPLSYNEQFF.

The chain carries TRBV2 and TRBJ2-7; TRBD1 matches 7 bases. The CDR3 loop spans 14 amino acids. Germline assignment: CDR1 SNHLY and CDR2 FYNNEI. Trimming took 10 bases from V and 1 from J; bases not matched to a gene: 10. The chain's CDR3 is CATTPGDRSYEQYF. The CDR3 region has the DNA TGTGCCACCACCCCCGGGGACAGATCCTACGAGCAGTACTTC.

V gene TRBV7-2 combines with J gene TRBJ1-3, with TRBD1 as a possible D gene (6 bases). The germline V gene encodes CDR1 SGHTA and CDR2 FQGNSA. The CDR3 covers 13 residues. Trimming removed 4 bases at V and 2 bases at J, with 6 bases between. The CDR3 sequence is CASSYRAGNTIYF. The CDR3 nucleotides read TGTGCCAGCAGCTACAGGGCTGGAAACACCATATATTTT.

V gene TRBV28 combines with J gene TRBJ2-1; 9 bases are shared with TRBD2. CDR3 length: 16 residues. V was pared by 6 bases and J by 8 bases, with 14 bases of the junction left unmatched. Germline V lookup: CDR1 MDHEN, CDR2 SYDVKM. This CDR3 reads CASRPGSGSSGDEQFF. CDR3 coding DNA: TGTGCCAGCAGGCCCGGTAGCGGGAGCAGCGGGGATGAGCAGTTCTTC.

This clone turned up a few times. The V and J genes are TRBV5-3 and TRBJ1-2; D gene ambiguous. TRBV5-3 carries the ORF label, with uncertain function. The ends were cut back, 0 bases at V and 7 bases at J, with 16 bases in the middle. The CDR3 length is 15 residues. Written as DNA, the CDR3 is TGTGCCAGAAGCTTGGACTATAGGCGGCCATCTGGCTACACCTTC. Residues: CARSLDYRRPSGYTF.

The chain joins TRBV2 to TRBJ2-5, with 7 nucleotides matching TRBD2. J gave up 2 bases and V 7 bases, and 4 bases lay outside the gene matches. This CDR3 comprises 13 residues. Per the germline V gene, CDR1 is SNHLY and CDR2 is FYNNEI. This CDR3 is CASTPSGQETQYF. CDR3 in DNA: TGTGCCAGCACCCCTAGCGGTCAAGAGACCCAGTACTTC.

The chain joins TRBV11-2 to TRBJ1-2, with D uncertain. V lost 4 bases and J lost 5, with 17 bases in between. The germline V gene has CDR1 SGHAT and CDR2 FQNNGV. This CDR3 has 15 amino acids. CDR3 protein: CASSSPRRPGYGYTF. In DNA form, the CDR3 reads TGTGCCAGCAGCTCCCCGCGAAGGCCCGGGTATGGCTACACCTTC. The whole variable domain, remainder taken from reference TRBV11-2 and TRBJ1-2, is EAGVAQSPRYKIIEKRQSVAFWCNPISGHATLYWYQQILGQGPKLLIQFQNNGVVDDSQLPKDRFSAERLKGVDSTLKIQPAKLEDSAVYLCASSSPRRPGYGYTFGSGTRLTVV.

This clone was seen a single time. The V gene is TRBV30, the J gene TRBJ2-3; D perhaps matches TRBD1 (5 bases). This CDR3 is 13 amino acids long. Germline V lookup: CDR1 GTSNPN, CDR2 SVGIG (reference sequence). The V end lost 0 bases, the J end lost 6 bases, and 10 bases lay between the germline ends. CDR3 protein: CAWSVQVMDTQYF. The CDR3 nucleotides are TGTGCCTGGAGTGTACAGGTGATGGATACGCAGTATTTT. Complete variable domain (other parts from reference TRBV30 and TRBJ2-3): SQTIHQWPATLVQPVGSPLSLECTVEGTSNPNLYWYRQAAGRGLQLLFYSVGIGQISSEVPQNLSASRPQDRQFILSSKKLLLSDSGFYLCAWSVQVMDTQYFGPGTRLTVL.

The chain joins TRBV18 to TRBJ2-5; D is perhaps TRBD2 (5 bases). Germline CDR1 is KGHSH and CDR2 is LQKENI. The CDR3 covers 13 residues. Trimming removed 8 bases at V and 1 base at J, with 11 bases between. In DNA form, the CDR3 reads TGTGCCAGCCAACGGGGAAGCCAAGAGACCCAGTACTTC. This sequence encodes CASQRGSQETQYF.

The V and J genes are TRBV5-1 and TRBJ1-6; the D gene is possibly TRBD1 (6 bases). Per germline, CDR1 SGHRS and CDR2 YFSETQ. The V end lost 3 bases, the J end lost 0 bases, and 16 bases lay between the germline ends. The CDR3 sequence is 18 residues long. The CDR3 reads CASSSVPTGSSYNSPLHF. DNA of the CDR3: TGCGCCAGCAGCTCCGTACCGACAGGCAGCTCCTATAATTCACCCCTCCACTTT.

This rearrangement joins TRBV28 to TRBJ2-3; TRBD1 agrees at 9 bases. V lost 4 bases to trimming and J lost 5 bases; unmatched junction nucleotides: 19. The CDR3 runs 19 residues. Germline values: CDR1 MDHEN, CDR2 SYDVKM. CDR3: CASSSRGGVWDRVLDTQYF. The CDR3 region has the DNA TGTGCCAGCAGTTCAAGGGGGGGAGTGTGGGACAGGGTCTTAGATACGCAGTATTTT.

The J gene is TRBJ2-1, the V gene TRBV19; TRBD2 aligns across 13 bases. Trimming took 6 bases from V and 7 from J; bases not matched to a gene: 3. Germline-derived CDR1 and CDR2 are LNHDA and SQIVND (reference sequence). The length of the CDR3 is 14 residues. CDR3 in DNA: TGTGCCAGTAGGGAGACTAGCGGGAGGAATGAGCAGTTCTTC. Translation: CASRETSGRNEQFF.

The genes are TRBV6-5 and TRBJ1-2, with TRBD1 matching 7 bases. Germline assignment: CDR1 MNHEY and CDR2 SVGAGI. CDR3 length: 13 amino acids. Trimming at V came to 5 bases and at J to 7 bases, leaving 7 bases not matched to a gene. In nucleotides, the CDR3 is TGTGCCAGCAGTCAGGGGCCAGGGGGTGGCTACACCTTC. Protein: CASSQGPGGGYTF.

The CDR3 DNA reads as TGTGCCAGCAGCCCCTTGAACACTGAAGCTTTCTTT. Its protein product is CASSPLNTEAFF. This chain joins TRBV11-2 and TRBJ1-1; D gene uncertain. V was pared by 5 bases and J by 0 bases, with 4 bases between. Per the germline V gene, CDR1 is SGHAT and CDR2 is FQNNGV. CDR3 length: 12 residues.

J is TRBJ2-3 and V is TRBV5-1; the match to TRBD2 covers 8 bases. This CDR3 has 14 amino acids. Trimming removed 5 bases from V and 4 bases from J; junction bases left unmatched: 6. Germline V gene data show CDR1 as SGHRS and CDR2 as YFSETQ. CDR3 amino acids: CASRDTSGSDTQYF. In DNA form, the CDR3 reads TGCGCCAGCAGGGATACTAGCGGATCAGATACGCAGTATTTT.

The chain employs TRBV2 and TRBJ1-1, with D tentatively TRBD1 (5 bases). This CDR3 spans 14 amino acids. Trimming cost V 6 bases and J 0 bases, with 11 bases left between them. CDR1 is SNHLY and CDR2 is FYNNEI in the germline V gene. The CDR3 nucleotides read TGTGCCAGCAGGCGACCAGGGTTGAACACTGAAGCTTTCTTT. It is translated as CASRRPGLNTEAFF.

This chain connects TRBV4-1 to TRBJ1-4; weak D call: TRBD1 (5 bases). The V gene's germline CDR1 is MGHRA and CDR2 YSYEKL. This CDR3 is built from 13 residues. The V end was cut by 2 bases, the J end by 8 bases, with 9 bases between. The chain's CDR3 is CASSQTGGEKLFF. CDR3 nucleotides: TGCGCCAGCAGCCAAACGGGGGGGGAAAAACTGTTTTTT.

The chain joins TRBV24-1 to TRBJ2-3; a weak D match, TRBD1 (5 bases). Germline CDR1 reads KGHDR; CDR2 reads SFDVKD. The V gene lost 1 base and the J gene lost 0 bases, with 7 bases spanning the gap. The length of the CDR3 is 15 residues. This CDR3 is CATSDFGASTDTQYF. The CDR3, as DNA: TGTGCCACCAGTGATTTTGGGGCTAGCACAGATACGCAGTATTTT.

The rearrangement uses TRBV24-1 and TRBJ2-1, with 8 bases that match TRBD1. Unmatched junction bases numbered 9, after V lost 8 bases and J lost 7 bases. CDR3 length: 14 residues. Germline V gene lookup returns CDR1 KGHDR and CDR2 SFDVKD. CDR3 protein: CATMRTGGSNEQFF. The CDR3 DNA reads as TGTGCCACCATGCGCACAGGGGGGAGTAATGAGCAGTTCTTC.

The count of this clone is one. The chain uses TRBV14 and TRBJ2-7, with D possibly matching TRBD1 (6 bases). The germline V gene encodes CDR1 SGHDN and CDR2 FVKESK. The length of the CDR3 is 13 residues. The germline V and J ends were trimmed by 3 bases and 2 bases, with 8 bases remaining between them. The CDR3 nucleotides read TGTGCCAGCAGCCAGGACAGAACCTACGAGCAGTACTTC. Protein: CASSQDRTYEQYF.

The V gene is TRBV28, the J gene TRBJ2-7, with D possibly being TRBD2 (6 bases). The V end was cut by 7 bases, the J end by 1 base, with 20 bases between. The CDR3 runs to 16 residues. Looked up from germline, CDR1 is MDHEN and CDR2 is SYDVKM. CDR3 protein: CASKPHGGRGSYEQYF. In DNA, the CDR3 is TGTGCCAGCAAACCCCACGGAGGCCGGGGGTCCTACGAGCAGTACTTC.